What follows describes a single T cell receptor (beta chain). Its antigen remains unknown. This sample was taken from a study of cytomegalovirus exposure and HLA in healthy donors. General study results and limits: Researchers catalogued approximately 160 TCR beta chains as cytomegalovirus-associated. A later analysis showed TCR association rates differing by HLA locus, peaking at DRB1 and lowest at HLA-C.

This PCR relied on a set of 60 Vbeta primers and 13 Jbeta primers. Authors' analysis steps: Later, 80 million or so unique TCR beta chains were counted in an analysis, and around 11 million of them were shared. Profiled with immunoSEQ multiplex PCR; TCRdb holds only in-frame clones, not every one. Clone size and the V and J calls come from that table; the DNA yielded D and trimming. The sample yields about 82,000 clones, around 74% seen once. The sequenced material came from PBMCs. The sequence derives from a woman between 50 and 59 years old in good health and CMV-seropositive.

CDR3 residues: CASSPLTGYEQYF. The CDR3 DNA is TGCGCCAGCAGCCCGCTCACGGGTTACGAGCAGTACTTC. The gene calls are TRBV5-1 and TRBJ2-7, with no clear D. Between the trimmed V and J ends, which lost 4 bases and 4 bases, there was a span of 12 bases. This CDR3 region has 13 residues. Per the germline V gene, CDR1 is SGHRS and CDR2 is YFSETQ.